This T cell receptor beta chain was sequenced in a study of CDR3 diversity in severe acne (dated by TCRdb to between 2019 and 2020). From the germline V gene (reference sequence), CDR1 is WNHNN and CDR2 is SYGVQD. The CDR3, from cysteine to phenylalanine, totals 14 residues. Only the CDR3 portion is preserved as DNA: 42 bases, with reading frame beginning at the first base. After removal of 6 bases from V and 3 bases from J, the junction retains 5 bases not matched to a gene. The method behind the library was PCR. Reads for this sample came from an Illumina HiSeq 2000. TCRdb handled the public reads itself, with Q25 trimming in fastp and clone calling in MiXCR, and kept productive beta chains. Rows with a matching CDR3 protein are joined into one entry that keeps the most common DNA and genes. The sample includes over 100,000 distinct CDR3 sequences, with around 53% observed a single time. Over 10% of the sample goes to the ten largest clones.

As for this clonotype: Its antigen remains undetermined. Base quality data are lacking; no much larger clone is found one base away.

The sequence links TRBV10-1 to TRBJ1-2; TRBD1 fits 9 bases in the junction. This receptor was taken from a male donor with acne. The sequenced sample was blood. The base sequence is TGCGCCAGCAGCACAGGGGGCGCGGACTATGGCTACACCTTC. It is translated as CASSTGGADYGYTF.